Below are 16 T cell receptor beta chains sequenced from a single sample in a study of blood T cell repertoires in COVID-19. TCRdb's copy holds only in-frame clones and misses some; the assay was immunoSEQ multiplex PCR. The repertoire holds some 25,000 clones, 70% to 90% seen once, with about 26% in the top ten. Sequencing input: peripheral blood. The receptors were gathered from a man between 65 and 85 years old with COVID-19, enrolled during active disease.

This chain joins TRBV28 and TRBJ2-7, with D possibly TRBD1 on 5 matching bases. Germline loops: CDR1 MDHEN, CDR2 SYDVKM. The CDR3 length is 14 residues. The V and J ends lost 6 bases and 5 bases respectively, with 17 bases between them. The CDR3 DNA reads as TGTGCCAGCAGCCTGTTTTCAGGGAACAACGAGCAGTACTTC. This codes for CASSLFSGNNEQYF.

The CDR3 coding sequence is TGTGCCAGTAGTATAGATCTAGCGGGAGCAGATACGCAGTATTTT. Its protein product is CASSIDLAGADTQYF. The J gene is TRBJ2-3, the V gene TRBV19, with 10 bases matching TRBD2. Germline V CDR1 and CDR2: LNHDA, SQIVND (reference sequence). CDR3 size: 15 residues. Trimming cost V 0 bases and J 4 bases; bases outside gene matches: 1.

The chain links TRBV27 to TRBJ2-1; TRBD2 matches 14 bases. The germline CDR1 and CDR2 sequences are MNHEY and SMNVEV (reference sequence). The CDR3 covers 15 residues. V lost 5 bases to trimming and J lost 7 bases; unmatched junction nucleotides: 4. The CDR3 reads CASSPGTSGSNEQFF. CDR3 nucleotides: TGTGCCAGCAGTCCGGGGACTAGCGGGAGTAATGAGCAGTTCTTC.

V usage is TRBV6-6 and J usage is TRBJ2-3, with 12 bases matching TRBD2. Germline V gene lookup returns CDR1 MNHNY and CDR2 SVGAGI (reference sequence). CDR3 length equals 13 residues. V trimming: 9 bases; J trimming: 6 bases; junction bases outside the gene matches: 4. CDR3 loop: CASSTSGSDTQYF. The DNA for the CDR3 is TGTGCCAGTTCGACTAGCGGGAGTGATACGCAGTATTTT.

The rearrangement joins TRBV4-1 to TRBJ2-7; TRBD2 aligns across 8 bases. Trimming removed 4 bases from V and 3 bases from J; junction bases left unmatched: 8. Germline V lookup: CDR1 MGHRA, CDR2 YSYEKL. CDR3 length equals 15 residues. Here the CDR3 reads CASSLGFGTSYEQYF. DNA for the CDR3: TGCGCCAGCAGCCTTGGGTTCGGGACTAGCTACGAGCAGTACTTC.

V is TRBV28 and J is TRBJ1-2; D ambiguous. Germline lookup yields CDR1 MDHEN and CDR2 SYDVKM. Deletions cut 2 bases from V and 10 bases from J, with 11 bases between. The CDR3 contains 12 residues. CDR3 sequence: CASSLEQIPYTF. Here the CDR3 DNA reads TGTGCCAGCAGTTTAGAACAGATCCCCTACACCTTC.

The chain links TRBV14 to TRBJ1-1, with 11 bases lining up with TRBD1. CDR1 SGHDN and CDR2 FVKESK come from the germline V gene. The CDR3 is 15 amino acids. V lost 5 bases and J lost 7; bases outside the gene matches: 9. The CDR3 DNA reads as TGTGCCAGCAGCGCCCGAGGACAGGGGGCCTTTGAAGCTTTCTTT. It translates to CASSARGQGAFEAFF.

This chain links TRBV2 with TRBJ2-5, with D perhaps matching TRBD2 (7 bases). The CDR3 runs 15 residues. Deletions cut 3 bases from V and 1 base from J, with 12 bases between. Germline lookup yields CDR1 SNHLY and CDR2 FYNNEI. The CDR3 is CASSDTGGVQETQYF. For the CDR3, the DNA is TGTGCCAGCAGTGACACGGGGGGCGTCCAAGAGACCCAGTACTTC.

There are a few counts of this clone. In DNA, the CDR3 is TGTGCCAGCAGCTCCGACTCTAACTATGGCTACACCTTC. Translating it yields CASSSDSNYGYTF. The chain carries TRBV11-2 and TRBJ1-2; no clear D gene. The ends were cut back, 4 bases at V and 0 bases at J, with 6 bases in the middle. CDR3 length equals 13 residues. From germline, CDR1 is SGHAT and CDR2 FQNNGV. Full variable domain (rest looked up from reference TRBV11-2 and TRBJ1-2): EAGVAQSPRYKIIEKRQSVAFWCNPISGHATLYWYQQILGQGPKLLIQFQNNGVVDDSQLPKDRFSAERLKGVDSTLKIQPAKLEDSAVYLCASSSDSNYGYTFGSGTRLTVV.

This chain uses TRBV27 with TRBJ1-6; possible D gene TRBD1, 6 bases. The length of the CDR3 is 14 residues. The germline V gene encodes CDR1 MNHEY and CDR2 SMNVEV (reference sequence). The V end was cut by 6 bases, the J end by 5 bases, with 11 bases between. CDR3 sequence reads: CASSFGQNNSPLHF. The CDR3 DNA reads as TGTGCCAGCAGCTTCGGACAGAATAATTCACCCCTCCACTTT.

CDR3 protein: CASRTSSLSSTDTQYF. DNA of the CDR3: TGTGCCAGCAGGACTAGCTCTCTCTCTAGCACAGATACGCAGTATTTT. The chain carries TRBV7-9 and TRBJ2-3; 7 nucleotides line up with TRBD2. The CDR3 spans 16 residues. In germline, CDR1 is SEHNR, CDR2 FQNEAQ (reference sequence). Unmatched junction bases numbered 9, after V lost 6 bases and J lost 0 bases.

This clone was seen only a few times. The V call is TRBV4-1, the J call TRBJ2-1, with 8 bases matching TRBD2. J gave up 3 bases and V 1 base, and 5 bases lay outside the gene matches. Germline assignment: CDR1 MGHRA and CDR2 YSYEKL. The CDR3 loop spans 16 amino acids. CDR3 amino acids: CASSQAGSGIYNEQFF. For the CDR3, the DNA is TGCGCCAGCAGCCAAGCTGGTAGCGGGATCTACAATGAGCAGTTCTTC.

The chain combines TRBV14 with TRBJ2-5; D might be TRBD2 (5 bases). Germline CDR1 reads SGHDN; CDR2 reads FVKESK. The CDR3 is 18 residues long. V was clipped by 1 base and J by 1 base, with 19 bases between them. This CDR3 reads CASSQGVGRGSGQETQYF. The CDR3 region has the DNA TGTGCCAGCAGCCAAGGGGTGGGCAGAGGGAGCGGCCAAGAGACCCAGTACTTC.

The V gene is TRBV14, the J gene TRBJ2-7, with 9 bases that match TRBD2. The germline CDR1 and CDR2 sequences are SGHDN and FVKESK. V gave up 6 bases and J gave up 6 bases; unmatched junction bases: 9. The CDR3 is 14 amino acids. This CDR3 reads CASRPSGNKAEQYF. The CDR3 nucleotides read TGTGCCAGCAGACCTAGCGGGAATAAGGCCGAGCAGTACTTC. Using reference TRBV14 and TRBJ2-7 for the parts outside the CDR3, the full variable domain is EAGVTQFPSHSVIEKGQTVTLRCDPISGHDNLYWYRRVMGKEIKFLLHFVKESKQDESGMPNNRFLAERTGGTYSTLKVQPAELEDSGVYFCASRPSGNKAEQYFGPGTRLTVT.

This clone was seen a single time. The chain uses TRBV7-9 and TRBJ2-3, with TRBD2 matching over 13 bases. In germline, CDR1 is SEHNR, CDR2 FQNEAQ (reference sequence). V trimming: 4 bases; J trimming: 2 bases; junction bases outside the gene matches: 6. The CDR3 covers 17 residues. CDR3: CASSWGLAGSDTDTQYF. In nucleotides, the CDR3 is TGTGCCAGCAGCTGGGGACTAGCGGGGAGTGACACAGATACGCAGTATTTT. Full variable domain (outside the CDR3, taken from reference TRBV7-9 and TRBJ2-3): DTGVSQNPRHKITKRGQNVTFRCDPISEHNRLYWYRQTLGQGPEFLTYFQNEAQLEKSRLLSDRFSAERPKGSFSTLEIQRTEQGDSAMYLCASSWGLAGSDTDTQYFGPGTRLTVL.

The chain carries TRBV10-1 and TRBJ2-7; the match to TRBD1 covers 9 bases. V gave up 6 bases and J gave up 2 bases; unmatched junction bases: 5. The CDR3 runs 14 residues. CDR1 WNHNN and CDR2 SYGVQD come from the germline V gene (reference sequence). For the CDR3, the DNA is TGCGCCAGCAGCTTGACAGGGGGTCCCTACGAGCAGTACTTC. Residues: CASSLTGGPYEQYF.